Listed here are 25 T cell receptor beta chains from one sample, sequenced in a study of T cell responses to AZD1222 COVID-19 vaccine. The protocol was immunoSEQ multiplex PCR, while the TCRdb copy is restricted to in-frame clones and leaves out a portion. The data contain some 150,000 clones, roughly 90% of them singletons. This material consisted of peripheral blood, taken 28 days after the second AZD1222 dose. These receptors came from an adult who received the AZD1222 COVID-19 vaccine.

This sequence joins TRBV29-1 and TRBJ2-3, with a weak D call TRBD2 (6 bases). This CDR3 comprises 13 residues. In germline, CDR1 is SQVTM, CDR2 ANQGSEA. The V gene lost 5 bases and the J gene lost 5 bases, with 14 bases spanning the gap. Here the CDR3 reads CSVLRDLQDTQYF. The CDR3 DNA follows: TGCAGCGTTCTCCGGGACTTGCAAGATACGCAGTATTTT.

The CDR3 is CASPRGLRETQYF. The CDR3 region has the DNA TGTGCCAGCCCACGGGGGCTTCGAGAGACCCAGTACTTC. The genes are TRBV21-1 and TRBJ2-5. TRBV21-1 is tagged as a pseudogene. The CDR3 runs to 13 residues.

The gene calls are TRBV5-6 and TRBJ1-1; TRBD1 matches at 7 bases. J lost 4 bases, V lost 2 bases, and 17 bases had no gene match. In germline, CDR1 is SGHDT, CDR2 YYEEEE. The CDR3 is made up of 18 amino acids. The CDR3 coding sequence is TGTGCCAGCAGCTTTTTTGGGCAGGGGGTGATAATGTTCACTGAAGCTTTCTTT. Amino acid sequence: CASSFFGQGVIMFTEAFF.

The rearrangement links TRBV4-3 to TRBJ2-2; D remains unclear. V was shortened by 1 base and J by 5 bases, with 11 bases between the two germline ends. Looked up from germline, CDR1 is LGHNA and CDR2 is YSLEER. The CDR3 covers 15 residues. CDR3 nucleotide sequence: TGCGCCAGCAGCCAAGTATCGCAGGCAACCGGGGAGCTGTTTTTT. Translation: CASSQVSQATGELFF.

This clone was found once. The rearrangement links TRBV7-2 to TRBJ2-7; D not resolved. The CDR3 runs to 12 residues. Germline lookup yields CDR1 SGHTA and CDR2 FQGNSA. V dropped 2 bases and J dropped 5 bases, with 7 bases sitting between them. The CDR3 DNA sequence: TGTGCCAGCAGCTTATCCATCCACGAGCAGTACTTC. Translating gives CASSLSIHEQYF.

The chain combines TRBV6-2 or TRBV6-3 with TRBJ2-6; a possible D gene is TRBD1 (6 bases). The germline V gene has CDR1 MNHEY and CDR2 SVGEGT. Trimming removed 2 bases from V and 3 bases from J, with 23 bases in between. The CDR3 covers 20 residues. CDR3 DNA sequence: TGTGCCAGCAGTTACGGGCCCCTGGGGGTGGGGGACATTGGGGCCAACGTCCTGACTTTC. Translated, it gives CASSYGPLGVGDIGANVLTF.

This clone is labeled medium-sized. The J gene is TRBJ1-5, the V gene TRBV28; D call uncertain. V shed 6 bases and J shed 10 bases, with 22 bases lying between them. CDR1 MDHEN and CDR2 SYDVKM come from the germline V gene. CDR3 length: 15 amino acids. In nucleotides, the CDR3 is TGTGCCAGCAGCCGCTCCCCTGACACCTCGGAACCCCAGCATTTT. This sequence encodes CASSRSPDTSEPQHF.

J is TRBJ2-7 and V is TRBV29-1; a possible D gene is TRBD1 (6 bases). Germline CDR1 is SQVTM and CDR2 is ANQGSEA. This CDR3 is built from 15 residues. Deletions cut 6 bases from V and 1 base from J, with 19 bases between. The CDR3 nucleotides read TGCAGCGTGGGAACAGGGTCCCCCGCGTCCTACGAGCAGTACTTC. Translation: CSVGTGSPASYEQYF.

V and J are TRBV27 and TRBJ2-2; the match to TRBD1 covers 9 bases. CDR3 length: 14 residues. Germline CDR1 MNHEY, CDR2 SMNVEV (reference sequence). V shed 8 bases and J 5 bases; nucleotides not matched to a gene: 6. For the CDR3, the DNA is TGTGCCAGCCGTCCGGGACAGGGAACCGGGGAGCTGTTTTTT. This encodes CASRPGQGTGELFF.

V gene TRBV6-5 combines with J gene TRBJ1-6; D remains unclear. The germline gives CDR1 MNHEY, CDR2 SVGAGI. This CDR3 is built from 14 residues. The ends were cut back, 6 bases at V and 0 bases at J, with 6 bases in the middle. CDR3 region: CASRGISYNSPLHF. CDR3 coding DNA: TGTGCCAGCAGAGGGATCTCCTATAATTCACCCCTCCACTTT.

This chain joins TRBV20-1 and TRBJ2-5; D is possibly TRBD2 (6 bases). V dropped 3 bases and J dropped 2 bases, with 19 bases sitting between them. Looked up from germline, CDR1 is DFQATT and CDR2 is SNEGSKA (reference sequence). The CDR3 loop spans 16 amino acids. CDR3 amino acids: CSASPSVGGAQETQYF. The CDR3 nucleotides read TGCAGTGCTAGTCCCTCGGTAGGAGGGGCTCAAGAGACCCAGTACTTC.

The chain links TRBV5-6 to TRBJ2-7; D not resolved. Trimming removed 0 bases at V and 6 bases at J, with 4 bases between. Germline values: CDR1 SGHDT, CDR2 YYEEEE. The CDR3 has 11 residues. The CDR3: CASSLGFEQYF. The DNA for the CDR3 is TGTGCCAGCAGCTTGGGTTTCGAGCAGTACTTC.

V and J are TRBV6-1 and TRBJ2-7; D is unclear. The V and J ends lost 3 bases and 7 bases respectively, with 7 bases between them. Germline V lookup: CDR1 MNHNS, CDR2 SASEGT. This CDR3 contains 11 residues. The CDR3 here is CASSEVSEQYF. CDR3 bases: TGTGCCAGCAGTGAGGTATCAGAGCAGTACTTC.

The chain carries TRBV9 and TRBJ2-1; 11 bases align to TRBD2. The V gene's germline CDR1 is SGDLS and CDR2 YYNGEE. The CDR3 runs 16 residues. The J segment lost 6 bases and the V segment lost 4 bases, leaving 9 bases of the junction unmatched. CDR3 DNA sequence: TGTGCCAGCAGCCAAGGGGGGCTAGCGGGAGGCAATGAGCAGTTCTTC. It specifies CASSQGGLAGGNEQFF.

The chain combines TRBV4-3 with TRBJ1-3, with D unresolved. The CDR3 contains 20 residues. Germline V gene lookup returns CDR1 LGHNA and CDR2 YSLEER. The V and J ends lost 0 bases and 3 bases respectively, with 24 bases between them. The CDR3 sequence is CASSQENNWGTTRFGNTIYF. For the CDR3, the DNA is TGCGCCAGCAGCCAAGAAAATAATTGGGGAACTACGAGATTTGGAAACACCATATATTTT.

The rearrangement links TRBV7-2 to TRBJ1-2; 7 bases match TRBD1. V was pared by 1 base and J by 2 bases, with 4 bases of the junction left unmatched. From germline, CDR1 is SGHTA and CDR2 FQGNSA. CDR3 length: 15 residues. CDR3 loop: CASSLDRGQNYGYTF. The CDR3 region has the DNA TGTGCCAGCAGCTTAGACAGGGGTCAGAACTATGGCTACACCTTC.

The chain is built from TRBV27 and TRBJ1-2; D is uncertain. Germline V gene lookup returns CDR1 MNHEY and CDR2 SMNVEV (reference sequence). The ends were cut back, 2 bases at V and 8 bases at J, with 12 bases in the middle. The CDR3 is made up of 13 amino acids. The CDR3 region is CASSLIGTYGYTF. In nucleotides, the CDR3 is TGTGCCAGCAGTTTAATCGGCACTTACGGCTACACCTTC.

V and J are TRBV28 and TRBJ1-5, with D possibly matching TRBD1 (5 bases). From germline, CDR1 is MDHEN and CDR2 SYDVKM. V shed 10 bases and J shed 0 bases, with 22 bases lying between them. The CDR3 covers 17 residues. CDR3 coding DNA: TGTGCCACCTGGGGGGGGTCGGCGGGAGATAGCAATCAGCCCCAGCATTTT. Protein sequence: CATWGGSAGDSNQPQHF.

The genes are TRBV19 and TRBJ2-3; D not certain. This CDR3 spans 14 amino acids. V was cut by 2 bases and J by 4 bases, with 10 bases left in between. In germline, CDR1 is LNHDA, CDR2 SQIVND (reference sequence). Here the CDR3 DNA reads TGTGCCAGTAGTATAAGTCCCCGGGCAGATACGCAGTATTTT. Its translation is CASSISPRADTQYF.

This chain's CDR3 is CASSVGGRGSYYEQYF. The CDR3 region has the DNA TGTGCCAGCAGCGTAGGAGGTCGCGGGAGTTACTACGAGCAGTACTTC. The chain carries TRBV9 and TRBJ2-7, with 7 nucleotides matching TRBD2. Trimming at V came to 0 bases and at J to 3 bases, leaving 9 bases not matched to a gene. Germline loops: CDR1 SGDLS, CDR2 YYNGEE. The CDR3 sequence is 16 residues long.

The chain is built from TRBV15 and TRBJ2-1; 7 positions match TRBD1. CDR1 is LNHNV, CDR2 YYDKDF, per germline (reference sequence). V shed 5 bases and J 2 bases; nucleotides not matched to a gene: 6. There are 15 residues in the CDR3. CDR3 region: CATSRTGEPYNEQFF. In DNA form, the CDR3 reads TGTGCCACCAGCCGAACAGGGGAACCCTACAATGAGCAGTTCTTC. Full variable domain (missing parts from reference TRBV15 and TRBJ2-1): DAMVIQNPRYQVTQFGKPVTLSCSQTLNHNVMYWYQQKSSQAPKLLFHYYDKDFNNEADTPDNFQSRRPNTSFCFLDIRSPGLGDTAMYLCATSRTGEPYNEQFFGPGTRLTVL.

V and J are TRBV4-1 and TRBJ2-1; possibly TRBD1 for D (6 bases). V gave up 2 bases and J gave up 4 bases, with 12 bases separating them. The CDR3 contains 15 residues. Per germline, CDR1 MGHRA and CDR2 YSYEKL. CDR3 sequence reads: CASSQSGHKYNEQFF. The CDR3 DNA follows: TGCGCCAGCAGCCAATCGGGACACAAATACAATGAGCAGTTCTTC.

In this sample, this clone turned up a few times. CDR3 loop: CASSQDEGALTEAFF. CDR3 sequence (DNA): TGCGCCAGCAGCCAAGATGAGGGGGCTCTCACTGAAGCTTTCTTT. This rearrangement joins TRBV4-3 to TRBJ1-1, with 7 bases aligning to TRBD1. The germline V gene has CDR1 LGHNA and CDR2 YSLEER. The CDR3 is 15 amino acids. The V and J ends lost 0 bases and 4 bases, in that order; junction bases with no gene match: 5.

Concerning this clone itself: The sample contains more than one DNA sequence encoding this CDR3. The V call is TRBV28, the J call TRBJ1-2, with D possibly matching TRBD1 (6 bases). The CDR3 has 12 amino acids. The germline V gene has CDR1 MDHEN and CDR2 SYDVKM. V was trimmed by 5 bases and J by 5 bases, leaving 9 bases between them. The CDR3 loop reads CASSLGQYGYTF. CDR3 in DNA: TGTGCCAGCAGTCTAGGACAGTATGGCTACACCTTC.

The V and J genes are TRBV6-5 and TRBJ1-2; D is perhaps TRBD1 (5 bases). Germline V CDR1 and CDR2: MNHEY, SVGAGI. The CDR3 loop spans 14 amino acids. V was trimmed by 2 bases and J by 8 bases, leaving 15 bases between them. The CDR3 coding sequence is TGTGCCAGCAGTTACATGGGCAGGGAATCCGGCTACACCTTC. The encoded protein is CASSYMGRESGYTF.